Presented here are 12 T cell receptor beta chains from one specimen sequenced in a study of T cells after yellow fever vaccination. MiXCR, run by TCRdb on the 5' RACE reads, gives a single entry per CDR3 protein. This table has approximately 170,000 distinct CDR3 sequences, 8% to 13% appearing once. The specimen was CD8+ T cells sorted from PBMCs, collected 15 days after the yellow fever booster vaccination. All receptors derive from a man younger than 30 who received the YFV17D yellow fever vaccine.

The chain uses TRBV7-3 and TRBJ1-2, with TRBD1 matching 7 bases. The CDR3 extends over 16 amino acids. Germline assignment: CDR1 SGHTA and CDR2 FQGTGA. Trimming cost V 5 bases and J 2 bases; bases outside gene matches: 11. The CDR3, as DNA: TGTGCCAGCAGCCCCTCGGGGGACAGAGCGAACTATGGCTACACCTTC. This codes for CASSPSGDRANYGYTF. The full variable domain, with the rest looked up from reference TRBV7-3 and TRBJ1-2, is GAGVSQTPSNKVTEKGKYVELRCDPISGHTALYWYRQSLGQGPEFLIYFQGTGAADDSGLPNDRFFAVRPEGSVSTLKIQRTERGDSAVYLCASSPSGDRANYGYTFGSGTRLTVV.

CDR3 DNA: TGCAGTGCTAGAGATCTTGGAGGGACTAGTCCCACAGATACGCAGTATTTT. It codes for CSARDLGGTSPTDTQYF. This chain joins TRBV20-1 and TRBJ2-3; 8 nucleotides match TRBD2. CDR1 is DFQATT, CDR2 SNEGSKA, per germline (reference sequence). The trim removed 0 bases at V and 2 bases at J, leaving 10 bases unmatched. This CDR3 contains 17 residues.

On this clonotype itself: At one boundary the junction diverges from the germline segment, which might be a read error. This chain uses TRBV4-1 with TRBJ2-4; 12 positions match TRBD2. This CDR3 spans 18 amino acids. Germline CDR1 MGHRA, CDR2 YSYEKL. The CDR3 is CASSHRPSGGAAVNIQSF. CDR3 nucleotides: TGCGCCAGCAGCCATCGCCCTAGCGGGGGGGCCGCCGTTAACATTCAGTCCTTC.

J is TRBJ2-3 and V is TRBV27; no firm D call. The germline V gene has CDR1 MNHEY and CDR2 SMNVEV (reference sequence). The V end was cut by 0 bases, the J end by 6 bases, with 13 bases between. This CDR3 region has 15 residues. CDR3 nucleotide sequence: TGTGCCAGCAGTTTATCTTGGGCAGATTTGGATACGCAGTATTTT. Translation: CASSLSWADLDTQYF.

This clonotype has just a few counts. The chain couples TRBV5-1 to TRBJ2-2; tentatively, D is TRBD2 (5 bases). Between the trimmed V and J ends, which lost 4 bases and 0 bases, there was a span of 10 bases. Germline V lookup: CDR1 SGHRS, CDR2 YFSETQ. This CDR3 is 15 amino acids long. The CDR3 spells CASSDVEANTGELFF. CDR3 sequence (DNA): TGCGCCAGCAGCGACGTGGAGGCGAACACCGGGGAGCTGTTTTTT.

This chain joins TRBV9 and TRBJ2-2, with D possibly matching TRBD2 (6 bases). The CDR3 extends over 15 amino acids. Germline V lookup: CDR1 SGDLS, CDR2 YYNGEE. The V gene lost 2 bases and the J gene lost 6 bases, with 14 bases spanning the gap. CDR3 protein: CASSVEGERAGELFF. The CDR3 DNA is TGTGCCAGCAGCGTCGAAGGAGAGCGGGCCGGGGAGCTGTTTTTT. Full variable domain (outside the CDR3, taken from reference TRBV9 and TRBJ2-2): DSGVTQTPKHLITATGQRVTLRCSPRSGDLSVYWYQQSLDQGLQFLIQYYNGEERAKGNILERFSAQQFPDLHSELNLSSLELGDSALYFCASSVEGERAGELFFGEGSRLTVL.

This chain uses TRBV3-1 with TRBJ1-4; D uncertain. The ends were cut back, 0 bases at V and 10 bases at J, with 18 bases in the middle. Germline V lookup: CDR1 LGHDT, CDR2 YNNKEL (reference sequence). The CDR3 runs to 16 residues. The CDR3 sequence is CASSQDSQTILRKLFF. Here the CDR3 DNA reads TGTGCCAGCAGCCAAGATAGTCAGACCATTTTGCGAAAACTGTTTTTT.

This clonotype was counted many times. In nucleotides, the CDR3 is TGTGCCAGCAATCCACTACTTACAGGGACCCAGACGCAGTATTTT. As protein: CASNPLLTGTQTQYF. The chain couples TRBV6-1 to TRBJ2-3; maybe TRBD1 (6 bases). The CDR3 is 15 amino acids. The germline V gene encodes CDR1 MNHNS and CDR2 SASEGT. The ends were cut back, 7 bases at V and 9 bases at J, with 23 bases in the middle.

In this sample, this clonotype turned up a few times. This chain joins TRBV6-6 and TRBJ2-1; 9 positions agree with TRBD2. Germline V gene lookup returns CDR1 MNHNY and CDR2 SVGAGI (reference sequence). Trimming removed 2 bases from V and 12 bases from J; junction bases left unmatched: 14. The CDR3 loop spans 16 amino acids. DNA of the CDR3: TGTGCCAGCAGTTACGGTAGCGGGGGCGGGGTAGAAGGGCAGTTCTTC. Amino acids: CASSYGSGGGVEGQFF.

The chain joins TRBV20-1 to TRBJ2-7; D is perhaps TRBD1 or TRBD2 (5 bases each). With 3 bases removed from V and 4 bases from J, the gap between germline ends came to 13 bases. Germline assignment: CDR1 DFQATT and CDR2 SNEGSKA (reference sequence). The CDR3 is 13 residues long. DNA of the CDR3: TGCAGTGCTAGTACCGGGACGAATTACGAGCAGTACTTC. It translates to CSASTGTNYEQYF.

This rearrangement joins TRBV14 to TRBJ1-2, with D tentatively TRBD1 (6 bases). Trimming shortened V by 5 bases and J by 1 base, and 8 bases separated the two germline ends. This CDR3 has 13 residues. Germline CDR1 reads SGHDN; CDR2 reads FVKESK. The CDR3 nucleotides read TGTGCCAGCAGCGCAGGGGTTAACTATGGCTACACCTTC. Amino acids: CASSAGVNYGYTF.

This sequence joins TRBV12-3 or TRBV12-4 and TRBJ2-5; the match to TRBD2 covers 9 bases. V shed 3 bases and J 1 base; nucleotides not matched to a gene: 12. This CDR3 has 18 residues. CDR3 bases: TGTGCCAGCAGTTTTGTCCTAGCGGGGATATCTGCCCAAGAGACCCAGTACTTC. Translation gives CASSFVLAGISAQETQYF.